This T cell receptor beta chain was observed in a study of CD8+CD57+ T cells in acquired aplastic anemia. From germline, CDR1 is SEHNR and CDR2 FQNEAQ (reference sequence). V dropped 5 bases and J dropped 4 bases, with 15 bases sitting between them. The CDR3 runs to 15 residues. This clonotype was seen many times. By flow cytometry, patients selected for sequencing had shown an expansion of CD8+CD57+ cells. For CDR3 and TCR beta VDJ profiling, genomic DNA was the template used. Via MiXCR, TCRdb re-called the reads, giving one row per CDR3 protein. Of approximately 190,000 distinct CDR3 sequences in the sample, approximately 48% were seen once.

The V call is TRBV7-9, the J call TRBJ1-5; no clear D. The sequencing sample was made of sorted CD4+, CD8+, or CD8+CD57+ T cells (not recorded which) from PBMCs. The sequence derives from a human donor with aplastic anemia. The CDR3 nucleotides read TGTGCCAGCAGCCCTTCTGGAGGGATAAATCAGCCCCAGCATTTT. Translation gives CASSPSGGINQPQHF.